This is a list of T cell receptor beta chains from one sample in a study of cytomegalovirus exposure and HLA in healthy donors. Sequenced by immunoSEQ multiplex PCR; TCRdb stores in-frame clones only, minus some. The sample has 95,000 to 150,000 clones; around 76% are singletons. The sequenced sample consisted of PBMCs. These receptors came from a man in his sixties in good health and CMV-seropositive. Both conserved end residues are part of each CDR3. Each record gives: V gene, CDR3 length, clone size, D gene, J gene, CDR3 protein, CDR3 DNA. The D gene is left open where the match is weak. The listing skips clone size in some rows; elsewhere it reads once, few, many or a size class.

v_call: TRBV15; cdr3_length: 13; clone_size: .; d_call: .; j_call: TRBJ2-3; cdr3_aa: CATSRGLSDTQYF; cdr3_nt: TGTGCCACCAGCAGGGGACTCTCCGATACGCAGTATTTT
v_call: TRBV2; cdr3_length: 14; clone_size: .; d_call: TRBD2; j_call: TRBJ2-7; cdr3_aa: CASSPSGRSYEQYF; cdr3_nt: TGTGCCAGCAGCCCCTCCGGGAGGAGCTACGAGCAGTACTTC
v_call: TRBV9; cdr3_length: 13; clone_size: .; d_call: .; j_call: TRBJ2-1; cdr3_aa: CASRVREGDEQFF; cdr3_nt: TGTGCCAGCAGGGTGCGGGAAGGCGATGAGCAGTTCTTC
v_call: TRBV5-4; cdr3_length: 15; clone_size: .; d_call: TRBD1; j_call: TRBJ1-4; cdr3_aa: CASSLEGGLSGKLFF; cdr3_nt: TGTGCCAGCAGCCTTGAAGGGGGCCTCTCGGGGAAACTGTTTTTT
v_call: TRBV28; cdr3_length: 15; clone_size: .; d_call: TRBD1; j_call: TRBJ1-1; cdr3_aa: CASSLSPGGNTEAFF; cdr3_nt: TGTGCCAGCAGTTTATCCCCAGGGGGGAACACTGAAGCTTTCTTT
v_call: TRBV5-3; cdr3_length: 22; clone_size: .; d_call: TRBD2; j_call: TRBJ2-1; cdr3_aa: CARSLARPSSASGRWGYNEQFF; cdr3_nt: TGTGCCAGAAGCTTGGCAAGGCCAAGTTCAGCTAGCGGGAGGTGGGGCTACAATGAGCAGTTCTTC
v_call: TRBV27; cdr3_length: 16; clone_size: .; d_call: TRBD2; j_call: TRBJ2-1; cdr3_aa: CASSSPGTSSYNEQFF; cdr3_nt: TGTGCCAGCAGCTCTCCCGGGACTAGTTCCTACAATGAGCAGTTCTTC
v_call: TRBV7-9; cdr3_length: 12; clone_size: .; d_call: .; j_call: TRBJ2-7; cdr3_aa: CASSPTYYEQYF; cdr3_nt: TGTGCCAGCAGCCCCACTTACTACGAGCAGTACTTC
v_call: TRBV10-3; cdr3_length: 14; clone_size: .; d_call: .; j_call: TRBJ1-1; cdr3_aa: CAITSSSENTEAFF; cdr3_nt: TGTGCCATCACTTCTTCCAGCGAGAACACTGAAGCTTTCTTT
v_call: TRBV4-1; cdr3_length: 16; clone_size: .; d_call: .; j_call: TRBJ1-1; cdr3_aa: CASSQVGRGLRTEAFF; cdr3_nt: TGCGCCAGCAGCCAAGTTGGGCGGGGGCTTAGGACTGAAGCTTTCTTT
v_call: TRBV5-1; cdr3_length: 16; clone_size: .; d_call: .; j_call: TRBJ2-5; cdr3_aa: CASSSGPAGSGETQYF; cdr3_nt: TGCGCCAGCAGCTCCGGACCAGCGGGTTCCGGGGAGACCCAGTACTTC
v_call: TRBV28; cdr3_length: 14; clone_size: .; d_call: .; j_call: TRBJ2-7; cdr3_aa: CASSVMEQGHEQYF; cdr3_nt: TGTGCCAGCAGTGTAATGGAACAGGGACACGAGCAGTACTTC
v_call: TRBV5-1; cdr3_length: 12; clone_size: few; d_call: .; j_call: TRBJ1-1; cdr3_aa: CASSSTVTEAFF; cdr3_nt: TGCGCCAGCAGCTCGACAGTCACTGAAGCTTTCTTT
v_call: TRBV7-3; cdr3_length: 16; clone_size: .; d_call: .; j_call: TRBJ2-7; cdr3_aa: CASSLNHRDNSYEQYF; cdr3_nt: TGTGCCAGCAGCTTAAACCACCGGGACAACTCCTACGAGCAGTACTTC